This is a list of T cell receptor beta chains from one sample in a study of blood T cells in healthy people across ages. TCRdb fed the 5' RACE reads into MiXCR, producing one record per CDR3 protein. Of over a million distinct CDR3 sequences detected, about 40% appear once; the ten largest clones hold approximately 7.9%. Material: blood. The receptors come from a woman aged 18-29 years in good health. Each CDR3 is given with its conserved first and last residue. The order of the fields is J gene, V gene, clone size, D gene, CDR3 DNA, CDR3 protein. D genes are given only for firm matches. Clone size appears in some rows only: once, few, many, or a class for an expanded clone.

J: TRBJ2-7
V: TRBV6-5
size: few
D: .
DNA: TGTGCCAGTGAACGGGACTTGGGGGATTACGAGCAGTACTTC
CDR3: CASERDLGDYEQYF

J: TRBJ2-7
V: TRBV6-2/TRBV6-3
size: .
D: TRBD2
DNA: TGTGCCAGCAGACTAACTAGCGGGGTAGTCGAGCAGTACTTC
CDR3: CASRLTSGVVEQYF

J: TRBJ1-4
V: TRBV29-1
size: few
D: TRBD1
DNA: TGCAGCGTCGGGGGACAGGGGACTAATGAAAAACTGTTTTTT
CDR3: CSVGGQGTNEKLFF

J: TRBJ1-1
V: TRBV29-1
size: .
D: .
DNA: TGCAGCGTAGACAAAGGCGCTGAAGCTTTCTTT
CDR3: CSVDKGAEAFF

J: TRBJ1-4
V: TRBV5-1
size: few
D: .
DNA: TGCGCCAGCAGCTCACGTCCCACTGGTGGAGAAAAACTGTTTTTT
CDR3: CASSSRPTGGEKLFF

J: TRBJ1-6
V: TRBV20-1
size: .
D: .
DNA: TGCAGTGCTAGAGCCTCCTCCGGGGGGCGGGATTCACCCCCCCACTTT
CDR3: CSARASSGGRDSPPHF

J: TRBJ2-1
V: TRBV27
size: .
D: TRBD1
DNA: TGTGCCAGCAGGTCTTGGACAGGGGATGGCGATGAGCAGTTCTTC
CDR3: CASRSWTGDGDEQFF

J: TRBJ2-7
V: TRBV4-2
size: .
D: TRBD1
DNA: TGTGTCAGCAGCCCCCGGACAGGGGACGACGAGCAGTACTTC
CDR3: CVSSPRTGDDEQYF

J: TRBJ1-2
V: TRBV12-3/TRBV12-4
size: few
D: TRBD1
DNA: TGTGCCAGCGTATTTAGTGGGGACAGGACGGTCCCCTACACCTTC
CDR3: CASVFSGDRTVPYTF

J: TRBJ2-1
V: TRBV15
size: .
D: .
DNA: TGTGCCACCAGCAGAGATCTCTCGGGCAGGGAGGAGCAGTTCTTC
CDR3: CATSRDLSGREEQFF

J: TRBJ2-1
V: TRBV10-3
size: .
D: TRBD2
DNA: TGTGCCATCACCAGCGGGGGGGGACAAGAGACCCAGTTCTTC
CDR3: CAITSGGGQETQFF

J: TRBJ1-2
V: TRBV10-3
size: .
D: .
DNA: TGTGCCATCACGGGGACTCCCCCTAGGGGCTACACCTTC
CDR3: CAITGTPPRGYTF